The source of this TCR beta chain is a study of human T cells and chemical hapten exposure. For the study at large: While the roughly 25-week study was under way, patients received diphenylcyclopropenone on the scalp every week. General study findings and limits: DPC sensitization produced no change in TCRs with frequency above 1 in 1000.

Germline values: CDR1 SGHTS, CDR2 YDEGEE. The CDR3 spans 19 residues. The germline V and J ends were trimmed by 2 bases and 0 bases, with 22 bases remaining between them. TCRdb reprocessed the RACE reads with MiXCR, giving one entry per CDR3 protein. Of 120,000 or so distinct CDR3 sequences listed, approximately 13% are singletons. This clonotype has more than one count but fewer than ten. Its antigen is not known. Time point of the sample: pre-sensitization, week 0. As to treatment: therapeutic diphenylcyclopropenone sensitization with weekly scalp DPC. Unseparated into fractions, whole blood served as the source from which total RNA was extracted.

The receptor was isolated from a woman aged 18-29 years with alopecia areata. Some clones in this sample may be carry-over from other donors' samples. Specimen: whole blood, collected in connection with sensitization to the hapten diphenylcyclopropenone (DPC). The V call is TRBV5-8, the J call TRBJ2-3; D possibly uses TRBD1 or TRBD2 (5 bases each). The CDR3 loop is CASSFISFLGTDSTDTQYF. CDR3 in DNA: TGTGCCAGCAGCTTCATTTCGTTTTTGGGGACCGATAGCACAGATACGCAGTATTTT.